The rows below give T cell receptor beta chains drawn from one sample of a study of blood T cell repertoires in COVID-19. Assay used: immunoSEQ multiplex PCR; TCRdb lists only in-frame clones, some missing. The sample holds around 700,000 clones, about 87% seen once. The sample taken for sequencing was peripheral blood. All receptors come from a woman in her late teens or twenties with acute or convalescent COVID-19. CDR3s include the opening cysteine and the closing phenylalanine or tryptophan. The order of the fields is CDR3 protein, CDR3 DNA, D gene, V gene, J gene, clone size. The D gene is left open where the match is weak. Clone size, where shown, is once, few, many, or a class for clones that have expanded.

CDR3: CASSRWGVSGELFF
DNA: TGTGCCAGTAGTAGGTGGGGGGTCAGCGGGGAGCTGTTTTTT
D: -
V: TRBV19
J: TRBJ2-2
size: -

CDR3: CAGDGEINYGYTF
DNA: TGTGCCGGCGACGGGGAGATTAACTATGGCTACACCTTC
D: -
V: TRBV2
J: TRBJ1-2
size: -

CDR3: CASSPRQGAVDEQFF
DNA: TGTGCCAGCAGTCCCCGACAGGGGGCAGTGGATGAGCAGTTCTTC
D: TRBD1
V: TRBV6-5
J: TRBJ2-1
size: -

CDR3: CASSKGAWNTEAFF
DNA: TGTGCCAGCAGTAAGGGGGCTTGGAACACTGAAGCTTTCTTT
D: TRBD1
V: TRBV11-2
J: TRBJ1-1
size: -

CDR3: CASPPDNPQETQYF
DNA: TGTGCCAGCCCGCCTGACAACCCTCAAGAGACCCAGTACTTC
D: -
V: TRBV6-5
J: TRBJ2-5
size: -

CDR3: CASSPTAFDRGWVKTQYF
DNA: TGTGCCAGCTCACCTACTGCCTTCGACCGGGGTTGGGTGAAGACCCAGTACTTC
D: -
V: TRBV18
J: TRBJ2-5
size: -

CDR3: CASSPRGGANEKLFF
DNA: TGTGCCAGCAGCCCGAGGGGGGGGGCTAATGAAAAACTGTTTTTT
D: -
V: TRBV9
J: TRBJ1-4
size: -

CDR3: CASSGRDSSYEQYF
DNA: TGTGCCAGCAGCGGAAGGGACAGTTCCTACGAGCAGTACTTC
D: TRBD1
V: TRBV7-8
J: TRBJ2-7
size: -

CDR3: CASSVYTAGNTIYF
DNA: TGTGCCAGCAGCGTATATACAGCCGGAAACACCATATATTTT
D: -
V: TRBV9
J: TRBJ1-3
size: -

CDR3: CASSQEFGTTGPPLHF
DNA: TGCGCCAGCAGCCAAGAATTCGGAACTACAGGCCCACCCCTCCACTTT
D: -
V: TRBV4-1
J: TRBJ1-6
size: -

CDR3: CASSLEVWGRGTEAFF
DNA: TGTGCCAGCAGCTTAGAGGTATGGGGGCGCGGCACTGAAGCTTTCTTT
D: -
V: TRBV7-8
J: TRBJ1-1
size: -

CDR3: CASSPGQGHYGYTF
DNA: TGTGCCAGCAGCCCCGGACAGGGTCACTATGGCTACACCTTC
D: TRBD1
V: TRBV5-6
J: TRBJ1-2
size: -

CDR3: CASSEFPANYGYTF
DNA: TGTGCCAGCAGTGAATTTCCAGCTAACTATGGCTACACCTTC
D: -
V: TRBV2
J: TRBJ1-2
size: once

CDR3: CASSTGQGDTEAFF
DNA: TGCGCCAGCAGCACCGGACAGGGGGACACTGAAGCTTTCTTT
D: TRBD1
V: TRBV5-1
J: TRBJ1-1
size: -

CDR3: CASSFIAGPSNQPQHF
DNA: TGTGCCAGCAGCTTTATCGCAGGGCCTAGCAATCAGCCCCAGCATTTT
D: -
V: TRBV7-2
J: TRBJ1-5
size: -

CDR3: CASGRTSKVNEQFF
DNA: TGTGCCAGCGGACGGACTAGTAAAGTTAATGAGCAGTTCTTC
D: TRBD2
V: TRBV9
J: TRBJ2-1
size: -

CDR3: CASSVTGSDTEAFF
DNA: TGTGCCAGCAGCGTAACTGGGAGCGACACTGAAGCTTTCTTT
D: -
V: TRBV9
J: TRBJ1-1
size: -

CDR3: CASSVGHLSYEQYF
DNA: TGTGCCAGCAGCGTCGGACACCTCTCCTACGAGCAGTACTTC
D: -
V: TRBV11-2
J: TRBJ2-7
size: once

CDR3: CASSLGVAGEFF
DNA: TGTGCCAGCAGCTTGGGAGTCGCCGGGGAGTTCTTC
D: -
V: TRBV5-5
J: TRBJ2-1
size: -

CDR3: CASSDGTEAYNEQFF
DNA: TGTGCCAGCAGTGACGGGACTGAGGCCTACAATGAGCAGTTCTTC
D: -
V: TRBV6-4
J: TRBJ2-1
size: -

CDR3: CATRVSGELFF
DNA: TGTGCCACGCGGGTGTCCGGGGAGCTGTTTTTT
D: -
V: TRBV6-5
J: TRBJ2-2
size: -

CDR3: CASSLLLNYGYTF
DNA: TGTGCCAGCAGTTTACTTCTCAACTATGGCTACACCTTC
D: -
V: TRBV5-8
J: TRBJ1-2
size: -

CDR3: CSVVAGPNTEAFF
DNA: TGCAGCGTTGTTGCAGGGCCGAACACTGAAGCTTTCTTT
D: -
V: TRBV29-1
J: TRBJ1-1
size: -

CDR3: CASSRGGIYNEQFF
DNA: TGTGCCAGCAGTCGGGGTGGAATATACAATGAGCAGTTCTTC
D: -
V: TRBV5-4
J: TRBJ2-1
size: -

CDR3: CASGLNQGEAFF
DNA: TGTGCTAGTGGTTTGAACCAGGGTGAGGCTTTCTTT
D: -
V: TRBV12-5
J: TRBJ1-1
size: -

CDR3: CASSARQGLWTMNTEAFF
DNA: TGTGCCAGCAGCGCTCGACAGGGGTTGTGGACCATGAACACTGAAGCTTTCTTT
D: TRBD1
V: TRBV7-9
J: TRBJ1-1
size: -

CDR3: CASSPALGLADYNEQFF
DNA: TGTGCCAGCAGCCCCGCCCTCGGACTAGCGGATTACAATGAGCAGTTCTTC
D: TRBD2
V: TRBV11-3
J: TRBJ2-1
size: once

CDR3: CASSQVNGPYNEQFF
DNA: TGCGCCAGCAGCCAAGTGAACGGTCCCTACAATGAGCAGTTCTTC
D: -
V: TRBV4-1
J: TRBJ2-1
size: -

CDR3: CASRYQPDRGGYTF
DNA: TGTGCCAGCAGATACCAGCCGGACCGCGGGGGCTACACCTTC
D: -
V: TRBV6-5
J: TRBJ1-2
size: -

CDR3: CASSPRLAGGYNEQFF
DNA: TGTGCCAGCAGCCCACGGCTAGCGGGGGGGTACAATGAGCAGTTCTTC
D: TRBD2
V: TRBV7-9
J: TRBJ2-1
size: -

CDR3: CASSYTNTEAFF
DNA: TGTGCCAGTAGTTACACGAACACTGAAGCTTTCTTT
D: -
V: TRBV19
J: TRBJ1-1
size: few

CDR3: CASRSGQGATGANVLTF
DNA: TGTGCCAGCAGAAGTGGACAGGGGGCGACTGGGGCCAACGTCCTGACTTTC
D: TRBD1
V: TRBV28
J: TRBJ2-6
size: -

CDR3: CASSFGTGGSYGYTF
DNA: TGTGCCAGCAGCTTTGGGACAGGGGGCAGCTATGGCTACACCTTC
D: TRBD1
V: TRBV7-2
J: TRBJ1-2
size: -

CDR3: CASSYSGEGAYGYTF
DNA: TGCGCCAGCAGCTATTCAGGGGAAGGGGCCTATGGCTACACCTTC
D: -
V: TRBV5-1
J: TRBJ1-2
size: -

CDR3: CASSQEDRAGYTF
DNA: TGTGCCAGCAGCCAAGAGGACAGGGCGGGCTACACCTTC
D: TRBD1
V: TRBV14
J: TRBJ1-2
size: -

CDR3: CAWSTTGTDTQYF
DNA: TGTGCCTGGAGTACGACGGGGACAGATACGCAGTATTTT
D: -
V: TRBV30
J: TRBJ2-3
size: -

CDR3: CASSPGTGATEAFF
DNA: TGCGCCAGCAGCCCCGGGACAGGGGCCACTGAAGCTTTCTTT
D: TRBD1
V: TRBV5-1
J: TRBJ1-1
size: once

CDR3: CASTNPGDYGYTF
DNA: TGTGCCAGCACCAATCCAGGGGACTATGGCTACACCTTC
D: -
V: TRBV6-5
J: TRBJ1-2
size: -

CDR3: CASSAPGTPIAKNIQYF
DNA: TGTGCCAGCAGCGCTCCCGGGACACCTATAGCCAAAAACATTCAGTACTTC
D: -
V: TRBV7-2
J: TRBJ2-4
size: -

CDR3: CASSLALTGGHYEQYF
DNA: TGCGCCAGCAGCTTGGCCTTGACAGGGGGCCACTACGAGCAGTACTTC
D: TRBD1
V: TRBV5-1
J: TRBJ2-7
size: -

CDR3: CASSLFRGSYEQYF
DNA: TGCGCCAGCAGCTTGTTCCGGGGATCCTACGAGCAGTACTTC
D: -
V: TRBV5-1
J: TRBJ2-7
size: -

CDR3: CASSLGGVDYGYTF
DNA: TGTGCCAGCAGTTTGGGGGGGGTCGACTATGGCTACACCTTC
D: -
V: TRBV28
J: TRBJ1-2
size: -

CDR3: CASSAGQLSGANVLTF
DNA: TGTGCCAGCAGTGCCGGACAGCTCTCTGGGGCCAACGTCCTGACTTTC
D: -
V: TRBV6-1
J: TRBJ2-6
size: -

CDR3: CASSQDGGNYEQYF
DNA: TGCGCCAGCAGCCAAGACGGCGGAAACTACGAGCAGTACTTC
D: -
V: TRBV4-3
J: TRBJ2-7
size: -

CDR3: CATSDPQGRTIYF
DNA: TGTGCCACCAGTGATCCCCAGGGTCGGACCATATATTTT
D: -
V: TRBV24-1
J: TRBJ1-3
size: once

CDR3: CASSHYSTERAEAFF
DNA: TGTGCCAGCAGTCACTACAGTACAGAGCGGGCTGAAGCTTTCTTT
D: -
V: TRBV6-5
J: TRBJ1-1
size: few

CDR3: CASSLAAGRNEKLFF
DNA: TGTGCCAGCAGCTTAGCTGCGGGGCGCAATGAAAAACTGTTTTTT
D: -
V: TRBV7-9
J: TRBJ1-4
size: -

CDR3: CASSSYLEQYF
DNA: TGTGCCAGCAGTTCGTATTTGGAGCAGTACTTC
D: -
V: TRBV6-5
J: TRBJ2-7
size: once

CDR3: CASRNRNYGYTF
DNA: TGTGCCAGCAGAAACAGGAACTATGGCTACACCTTC
D: -
V: TRBV7-9
J: TRBJ1-2
size: -

CDR3: CATSLAFGTEPYEQYF
DNA: TGTGCCACCAGCTTAGCATTCGGGACAGAGCCCTACGAGCAGTACTTC
D: TRBD1
V: TRBV15
J: TRBJ2-7
size: -

CDR3: CATPARGEQFF
DNA: TGTGCCACCCCCGCCCGGGGTGAGCAGTTCTTC
D: -
V: TRBV6-4
J: TRBJ2-1
size: -

CDR3: CASSQVGGAAGNTIYF
DNA: TGCGCCAGCAGCCAAGTCGGGGGGGCTGCTGGAAACACCATATATTTT
D: -
V: TRBV4-1
J: TRBJ1-3
size: -

CDR3: CASSALVAQGYGYTF
DNA: TGTGCCAGCAGCGCGCTAGTGGCCCAGGGCTATGGCTACACCTTC
D: -
V: TRBV9
J: TRBJ1-2
size: -